This record covers a single T cell receptor beta chain. Data came from immunoSEQ multiplex PCR; TCRdb stores just in-frame clones and leaves some out. The repertoire has hundreds of thousands of clones, around 92% of them found once; the top ten carry around 24%. This record comes from a study of shared clonotypes between healthy human individuals. Trimming cost V 4 bases and J 9 bases, with 16 bases left between them. This CDR3 is built from 14 residues. CDR1 and CDR2 from the germline V gene are MGHRA and YSYEKL. Naive CD8 cells, CD45RO-negative and positively selected for CCR7, excluded terminally differentiated effector memory CD45RA+ cells.

The TCR comes from a man aged 25 to 45 in good health. The chain joins TRBV4-1 to TRBJ2-1; weak D call: TRBD2 (7 bases). The specimen was naive CD8+ T cells sorted from blood. The CDR3 nucleotides read TGCGCCAGCAGCCTCTTAGGCGGGGGCGGTGAGCAGTTCTTC. This gives the protein CASSLLGGGGEQFF.